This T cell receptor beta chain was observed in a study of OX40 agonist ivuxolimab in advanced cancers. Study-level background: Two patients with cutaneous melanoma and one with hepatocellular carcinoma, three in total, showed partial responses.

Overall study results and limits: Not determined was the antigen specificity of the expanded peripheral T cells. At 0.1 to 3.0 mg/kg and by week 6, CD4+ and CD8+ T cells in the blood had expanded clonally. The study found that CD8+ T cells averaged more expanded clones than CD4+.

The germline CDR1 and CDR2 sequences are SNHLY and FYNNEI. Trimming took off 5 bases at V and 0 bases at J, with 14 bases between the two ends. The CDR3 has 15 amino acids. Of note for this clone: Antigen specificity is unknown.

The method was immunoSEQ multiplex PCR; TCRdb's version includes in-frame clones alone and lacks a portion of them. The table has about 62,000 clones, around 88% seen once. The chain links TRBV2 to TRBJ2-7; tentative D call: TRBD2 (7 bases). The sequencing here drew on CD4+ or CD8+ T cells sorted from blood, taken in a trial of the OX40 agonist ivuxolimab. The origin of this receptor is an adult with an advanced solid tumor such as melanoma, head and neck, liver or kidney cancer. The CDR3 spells CASSRGAINSYEQYF. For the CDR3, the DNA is TGTGCCAGCAGTCGGGGGGCGATAAACTCCTACGAGCAGTACTTC. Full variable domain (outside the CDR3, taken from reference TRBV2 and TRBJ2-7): EPEVTQTPSHQVTQMGQEVILRCVPISNHLYFYWYRQILGQKVEFLVSFYNNEISEKSEIFDDQFSVERPDGSNFTLKIRSTKLEDSAMYFCASSRGAINSYEQYFGPGTRLTVT.